This T cell receptor beta chain was observed in a study of CD8 T cells in Susac syndrome. The CDR3 loop spans 16 amino acids. V was clipped by 0 bases and J by 5 bases, with 11 bases between them. Germline V gene lookup returns CDR1 LGHNT and CDR2 FRNRAP. Reverse transcription used roughly 0.45 to 1 ug RNA and random hexamers. Each CDR3 protein gets one entry after TCRdb re-called the immunoSEQ multiplex PCR reads with MiXCR. The top ten hold 0.35% to 0.55% of the sample, which has under 85,000 distinct CDR3 sequences, approximately 93% seen once. V usage is TRBV12-5 and J usage is TRBJ1-6, with a weak D call TRBD1 (5 bases). Sequencing used CD8+ T cells from PBMCs. The TCR sequence derives from a human donor with Susac syndrome. CDR3 sequence reads: CASGLVLPGNNSPLHF. CDR3 nucleotides: TGTGCTAGTGGTTTGGTACTTCCAGGGAATAATTCACCCCTCCACTTT.